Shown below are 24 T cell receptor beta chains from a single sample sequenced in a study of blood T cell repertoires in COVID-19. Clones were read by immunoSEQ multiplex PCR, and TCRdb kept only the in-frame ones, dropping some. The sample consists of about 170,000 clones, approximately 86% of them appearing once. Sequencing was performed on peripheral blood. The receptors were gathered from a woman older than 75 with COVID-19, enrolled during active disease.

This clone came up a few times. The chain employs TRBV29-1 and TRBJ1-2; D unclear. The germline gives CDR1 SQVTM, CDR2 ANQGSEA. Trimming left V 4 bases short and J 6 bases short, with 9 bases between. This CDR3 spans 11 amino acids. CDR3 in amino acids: CSVVTQHGYTF. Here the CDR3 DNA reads TGCAGCGTTGTGACACAGCATGGCTACACCTTC.

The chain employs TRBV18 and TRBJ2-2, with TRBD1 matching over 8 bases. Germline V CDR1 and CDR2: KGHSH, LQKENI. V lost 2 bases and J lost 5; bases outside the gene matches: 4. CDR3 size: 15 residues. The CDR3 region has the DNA TGTGCCAGCTCACCAAGGGACAGGAGGACCGGGGAGCTGTTTTTT. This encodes CASSPRDRRTGELFF.

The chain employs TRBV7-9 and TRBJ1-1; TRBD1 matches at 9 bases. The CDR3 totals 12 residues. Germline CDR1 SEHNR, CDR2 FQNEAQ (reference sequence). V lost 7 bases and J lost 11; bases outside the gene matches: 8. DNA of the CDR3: TGTGCCAGCACCCGGACAGGGGCGTCGGCTTTCTTT. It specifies CASTRTGASAFF.

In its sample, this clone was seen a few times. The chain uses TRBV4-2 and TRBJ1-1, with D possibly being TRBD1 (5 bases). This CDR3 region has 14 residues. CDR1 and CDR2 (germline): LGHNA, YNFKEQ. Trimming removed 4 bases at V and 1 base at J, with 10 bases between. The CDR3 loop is CASSPGHQNTEAFF. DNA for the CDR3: TGTGCCAGCAGCCCCGGACACCAGAACACTGAAGCTTTCTTT.

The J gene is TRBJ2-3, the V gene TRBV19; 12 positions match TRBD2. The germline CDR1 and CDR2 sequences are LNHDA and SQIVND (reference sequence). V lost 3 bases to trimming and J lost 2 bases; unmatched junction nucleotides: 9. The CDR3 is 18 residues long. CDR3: CASSIHQGLAGNTDTQYF. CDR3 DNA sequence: TGTGCCAGTAGTATTCATCAAGGACTAGCGGGGAACACAGATACGCAGTATTTT.

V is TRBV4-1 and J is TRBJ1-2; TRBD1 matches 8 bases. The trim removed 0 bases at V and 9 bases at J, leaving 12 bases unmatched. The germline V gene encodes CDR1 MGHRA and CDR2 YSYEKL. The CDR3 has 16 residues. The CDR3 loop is CASSQEGTGPYGSYTF. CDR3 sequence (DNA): TGCGCCAGCAGCCAAGAAGGGACAGGACCCTATGGGAGCTACACCTTC.

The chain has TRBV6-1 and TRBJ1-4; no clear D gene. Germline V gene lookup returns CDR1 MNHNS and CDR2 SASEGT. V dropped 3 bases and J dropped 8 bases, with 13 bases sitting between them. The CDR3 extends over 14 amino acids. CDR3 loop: CASSDPGPPEKLFF. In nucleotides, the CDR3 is TGTGCCAGCAGTGACCCGGGTCCACCAGAAAAACTGTTTTTT.

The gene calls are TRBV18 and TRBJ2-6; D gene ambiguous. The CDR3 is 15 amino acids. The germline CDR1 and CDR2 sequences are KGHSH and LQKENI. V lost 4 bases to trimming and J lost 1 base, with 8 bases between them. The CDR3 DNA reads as TGTGCCAGCTCACTGAGTCCGTCTGGGGCCAACGTCCTGACTTTC. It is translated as CASSLSPSGANVLTF.

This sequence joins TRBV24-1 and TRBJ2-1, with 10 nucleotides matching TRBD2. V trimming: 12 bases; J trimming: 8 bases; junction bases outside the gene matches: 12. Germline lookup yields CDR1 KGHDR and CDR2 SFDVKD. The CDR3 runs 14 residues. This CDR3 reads CAAQTSGPADEQFF. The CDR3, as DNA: TGTGCCGCTCAGACTAGCGGGCCCGCGGATGAGCAGTTCTTC.

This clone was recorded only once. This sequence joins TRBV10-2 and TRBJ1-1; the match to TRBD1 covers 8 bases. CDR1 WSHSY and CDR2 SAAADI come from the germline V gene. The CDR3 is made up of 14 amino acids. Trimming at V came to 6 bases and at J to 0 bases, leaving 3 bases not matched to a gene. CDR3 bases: TGCGCCAGCAGGGGACAGGCCATGAACACTGAAGCTTTCTTT. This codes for CASRGQAMNTEAFF.

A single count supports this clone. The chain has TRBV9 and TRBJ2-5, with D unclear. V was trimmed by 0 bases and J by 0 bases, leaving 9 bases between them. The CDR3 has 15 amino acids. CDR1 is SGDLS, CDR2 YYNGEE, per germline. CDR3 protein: CASSVAPKHQETQYF. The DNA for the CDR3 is TGTGCCAGCAGCGTAGCTCCAAAGCACCAAGAGACCCAGTACTTC. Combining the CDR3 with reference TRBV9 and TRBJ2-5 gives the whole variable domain DSGVTQTPKHLITATGQRVTLRCSPRSGDLSVYWYQQSLDQGLQFLIQYYNGEERAKGNILERFSAQQFPDLHSELNLSSLELGDSALYFCASSVAPKHQETQYFGPGTRLLVL.

This CDR3 reads CASSLGTEPYGYTF. Here the CDR3 DNA reads TGTGCCAGCAGCCTTGGGACAGAGCCCTATGGCTACACCTTC. The V call is TRBV3-1 (or the pseudogene TRBV3-2), the J call TRBJ1-2, with 7 positions matching TRBD1. CDR1 is LGHDT and CDR2 is YNNKEL in the germline V gene (reference sequence). The CDR3 spans 14 residues. Unmatched junction bases numbered 6, after V lost 4 bases and J lost 4 bases.

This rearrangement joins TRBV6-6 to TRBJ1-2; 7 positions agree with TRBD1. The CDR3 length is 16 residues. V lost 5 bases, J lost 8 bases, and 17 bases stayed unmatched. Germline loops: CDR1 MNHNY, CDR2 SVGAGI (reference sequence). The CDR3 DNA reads TGTGCCAGCAGTCAGCCCCGGACAGGATCCGTCCGCGGCTACACCTTC. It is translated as CASSQPRTGSVRGYTF.

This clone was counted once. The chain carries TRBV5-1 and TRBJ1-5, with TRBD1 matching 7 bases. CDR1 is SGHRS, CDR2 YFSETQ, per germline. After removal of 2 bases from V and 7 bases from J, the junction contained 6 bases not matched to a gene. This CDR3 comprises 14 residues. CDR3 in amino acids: CASSFGQEGQPQHF. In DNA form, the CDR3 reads TGCGCCAGCAGCTTCGGACAGGAGGGACAGCCCCAGCATTTT.

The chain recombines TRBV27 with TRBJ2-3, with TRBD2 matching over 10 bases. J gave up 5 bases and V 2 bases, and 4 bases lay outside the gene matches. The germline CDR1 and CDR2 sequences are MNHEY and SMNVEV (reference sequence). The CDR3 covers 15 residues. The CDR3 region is CASSLRLAGVDTQYF. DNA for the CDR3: TGTGCCAGCAGTTTAAGGCTAGCGGGAGTAGATACGCAGTATTTT.

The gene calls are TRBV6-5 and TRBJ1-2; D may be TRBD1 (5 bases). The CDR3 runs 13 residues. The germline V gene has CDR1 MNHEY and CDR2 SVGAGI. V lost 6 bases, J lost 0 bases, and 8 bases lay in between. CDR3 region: CASSVTANYGYTF. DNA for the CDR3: TGTGCCAGCAGCGTGACAGCTAACTATGGCTACACCTTC.

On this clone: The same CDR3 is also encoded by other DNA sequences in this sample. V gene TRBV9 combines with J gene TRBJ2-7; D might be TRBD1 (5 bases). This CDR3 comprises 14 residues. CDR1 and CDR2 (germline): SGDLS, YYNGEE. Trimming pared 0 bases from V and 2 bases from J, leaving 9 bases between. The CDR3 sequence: CASSVDRGTYEQYF. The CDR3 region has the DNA TGTGCCAGCAGCGTAGATAGGGGAACCTACGAGCAGTACTTC.

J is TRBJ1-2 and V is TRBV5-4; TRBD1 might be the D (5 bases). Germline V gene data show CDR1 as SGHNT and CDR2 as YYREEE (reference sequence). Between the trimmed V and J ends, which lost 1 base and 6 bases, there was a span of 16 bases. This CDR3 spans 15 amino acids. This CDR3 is CASSLRLGGVNGYTF. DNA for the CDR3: TGTGCCAGCAGCTTGAGATTGGGAGGGGTCAATGGCTACACCTTC.

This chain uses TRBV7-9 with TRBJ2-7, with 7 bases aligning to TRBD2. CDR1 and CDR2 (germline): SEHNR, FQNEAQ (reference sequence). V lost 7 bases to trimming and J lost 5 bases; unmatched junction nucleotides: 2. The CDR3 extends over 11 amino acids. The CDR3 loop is CASNREDEQYF. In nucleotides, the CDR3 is TGTGCCAGCAACCGGGAGGACGAGCAGTACTTC.

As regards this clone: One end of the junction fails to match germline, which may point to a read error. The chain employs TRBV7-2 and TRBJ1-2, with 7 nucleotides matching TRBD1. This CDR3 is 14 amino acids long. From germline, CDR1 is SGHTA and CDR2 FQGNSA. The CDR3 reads CSSSWDSSNYGYTF. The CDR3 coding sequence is TGTTCCAGCAGCTGGGACAGCTCTAACTATGGCTACACCTTC.

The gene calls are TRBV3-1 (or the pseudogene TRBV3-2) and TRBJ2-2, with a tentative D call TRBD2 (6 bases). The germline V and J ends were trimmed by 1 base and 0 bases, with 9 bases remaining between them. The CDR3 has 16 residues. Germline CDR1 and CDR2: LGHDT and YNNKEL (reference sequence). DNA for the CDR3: TGTGCCAGCAGCCAAGCGGGAGTCTCGAACACCGGGGAGCTGTTTTTT. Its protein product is CASSQAGVSNTGELFF.

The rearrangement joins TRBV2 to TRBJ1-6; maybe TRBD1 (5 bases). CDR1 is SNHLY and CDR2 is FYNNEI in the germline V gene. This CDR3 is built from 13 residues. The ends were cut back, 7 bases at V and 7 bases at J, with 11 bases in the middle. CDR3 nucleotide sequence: TGTGCCAGCATCCCAGGGTTAAATTCACCCCTCCACTTT. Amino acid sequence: CASIPGLNSPLHF.

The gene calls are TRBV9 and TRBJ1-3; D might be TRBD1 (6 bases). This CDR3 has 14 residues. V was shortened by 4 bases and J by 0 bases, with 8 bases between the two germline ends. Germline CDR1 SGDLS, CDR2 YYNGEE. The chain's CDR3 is CASSPGVSGNTIYF. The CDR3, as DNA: TGTGCCAGCAGCCCAGGGGTCTCTGGAAACACCATATATTTT.

The CDR3 bases are TGTGCCAGCAGCCCGACAGGGGAGATTGATTCACCCCTCCACTTT. Translation: CASSPTGEIDSPLHF. The J gene is TRBJ1-6, the V gene TRBV5-4; 8 bases match TRBD1. Germline CDR1 SGHNT, CDR2 YYREEE (reference sequence). This CDR3 region has 15 residues. V trimming: 4 bases; J trimming: 8 bases; junction bases outside the gene matches: 8.